These 28 T cell receptor beta chains share one sample of origin, sequenced in a study of blood T cell repertoires in COVID-19. The data were produced by immunoSEQ multiplex PCR, yet TCRdb's version contains in-frame clones alone and is incomplete. The table lists approximately 220,000 clones, roughly 82% of them singletons, with around 5% in the top ten. Specimen: peripheral blood. The receptors derive from a woman aged 65 to 85 with acute or convalescent COVID-19.

The chain employs TRBV28 and TRBJ2-3, with TRBD2 matching over 7 bases. The CDR3 contains 14 residues. J was trimmed by 3 bases and V by 3 bases; bases with no gene match: 3. The germline V gene encodes CDR1 MDHEN and CDR2 SYDVKM. CDR3 protein: CASSFISGTDTQYF. In nucleotides, the CDR3 is TGTGCCAGCAGTTTCATTAGCGGGACAGATACGCAGTATTTT.

V is TRBV12-3 or TRBV12-4 and J is TRBJ1-3; D remains ambiguous. The CDR3 totals 11 residues. Trimming took 7 bases from V and 9 from J, leaving 10 bases between them. The CDR3 here is CASTPGATIYF. The CDR3 DNA follows: TGTGCCAGCACCCCTGGAGCCACCATATATTTT.

This chain joins TRBV4-1 and TRBJ1-3; D possibly corresponds to TRBD1 (6 bases). Per the germline V gene, CDR1 is MGHRA and CDR2 is YSYEKL. This CDR3 is built from 16 residues. The V end lost 5 bases, the J end lost 2 bases, and 16 bases lay between the germline ends. CDR3 protein: CASSKGGGLAGNTIYF. CDR3 bases: TGCGCCAGCAGCAAGGGGGGGGGACTCGCTGGAAACACCATATATTTT.

This chain joins TRBV12-3 or TRBV12-4 and TRBJ1-6; D ambiguous. The CDR3 covers 12 residues. Trimming removed 4 bases at V and 7 bases at J, with 5 bases between. The CDR3 reads CASSSRNSPLHF. The DNA of the CDR3 is TGTGCCAGCAGTTCGAGGAATTCACCCCTCCACTTT.

V usage is TRBV11-1 and J usage is TRBJ2-1; TRBD2 matches at 7 bases. The CDR3 extends over 15 amino acids. J lost 4 bases, V lost 6 bases, and 9 bases had no gene match. Germline-derived CDR1 and CDR2 are SGHAT and FQDESV (reference sequence). CDR3 nucleotide sequence: TGTGCCAGCAGTTCGACCGGGACTATTTACAATGAGCAGTTCTTC. Amino acids: CASSSTGTIYNEQFF.

The V gene is TRBV11-2, the J gene TRBJ1-1; D gene ambiguous. Trimming pared 1 base from V and 4 bases from J, leaving 13 bases between. The CDR3 totals 15 residues. CDR1 SGHAT and CDR2 FQNNGV come from the germline V gene. The CDR3 nucleotides read TGTGCCAGCAGCTTAGCGATAACAAGCGGCACTGAAGCTTTCTTT. Amino acid sequence: CASSLAITSGTEAFF.

The rearrangement links TRBV18 to TRBJ1-3; D uncertain. CDR1 and CDR2 from the germline V gene are KGHSH and LQKENI. The CDR3 extends over 15 amino acids. Trimming left V 0 bases short and J 4 bases short, with 10 bases between. CDR3 region: CASSPPTRAGNTIYF. Written as DNA, the CDR3 is TGTGCCAGCTCACCACCGACGAGGGCAGGAAACACCATATATTTT.

The chain carries TRBV4-3 and TRBJ1-5; maybe TRBD1 (6 bases). In germline, CDR1 is LGHNA, CDR2 YSLEER. The CDR3 is made up of 15 amino acids. Trimming removed 3 bases from V and 2 bases from J, with 11 bases in between. This chain's CDR3 is CASSHRDTCNQPQHF. For the CDR3, the DNA is TGCGCCAGCAGCCACCGGGACACGTGCAATCAGCCCCAGCATTTT.

The rearrangement uses TRBV29-1 and TRBJ2-1, with TRBD2 matching over 13 bases. The CDR3 is made up of 17 amino acids. With V trimmed by 6 bases and J by 3 bases, 11 bases remained unmatched. Per germline, CDR1 SQVTM and CDR2 ANQGSEA. CDR3 amino acids: CSVGLAGAPNGYNEQFF. The CDR3, as DNA: TGCAGCGTAGGACTAGCGGGGGCCCCCAACGGCTACAATGAGCAGTTCTTC.

Here the CDR3 reads CASSLGLAGKLTYNEQFF. The CDR3 DNA reads as TGTGCCAGCAGTCTGGGACTAGCGGGGAAGTTGACCTACAATGAGCAGTTCTTC. The chain couples TRBV27 to TRBJ2-1; 13 positions agree with TRBD2. Germline CDR1 and CDR2: MNHEY and SMNVEV (reference sequence). This CDR3 contains 18 residues. Trimming took 5 bases from V and 2 from J; bases not matched to a gene: 9.

This chain links TRBV4-3 with TRBJ2-5; 12 positions agree with TRBD2. The CDR3 totals 17 residues. Trimming removed 1 base from V and 2 bases from J; junction bases left unmatched: 5. Per germline, CDR1 LGHNA and CDR2 YSLEER. The CDR3 sequence is CASSQALAGGYQETQYF. The DNA of the CDR3 is TGCGCCAGCAGCCAAGCACTAGCGGGGGGCTATCAAGAGACCCAGTACTTC.

CDR3 sequence (DNA): TGTGCCAGTAGTATGGAGGGGGCGGATTCACCCCTCCACTTT. It yields the protein CASSMEGADSPLHF. The V and J genes are TRBV19 and TRBJ1-6; 7 bases align to TRBD1. CDR1 is LNHDA and CDR2 is SQIVND in the germline V gene (reference sequence). The CDR3 contains 14 residues. The V gene end was trimmed by 3 bases and the J gene end by 8 bases; junction bases not matched to a gene: 4.

V and J are TRBV5-6 and TRBJ1-1, with 8 bases that match TRBD1. CDR3 length: 17 amino acids. CDR1 SGHDT and CDR2 YYEEEE come from the germline V gene. After removal of 2 bases from V and 3 bases from J, the junction contained 12 bases not matched to a gene. The CDR3 here is CASSFQSQGALDTEAFF. CDR3 DNA: TGTGCCAGCAGCTTCCAGAGCCAGGGGGCGCTGGACACTGAAGCTTTCTTT.

This chain joins TRBV7-9 and TRBJ1-1; the D gene is possibly TRBD1 (5 bases). Germline CDR1 SEHNR, CDR2 FQNEAQ (reference sequence). Trimming cost V 4 bases and J 4 bases, with 13 bases left between them. The CDR3 is 14 residues long. CDR3 bases: TGTGCCAGCAGCTCGACGGTGGGGCTCACTGAAGCTTTCTTT. As protein: CASSSTVGLTEAFF.

The rearrangement uses TRBV5-1 and TRBJ1-4; tentatively, D is TRBD1 (6 bases). CDR1 SGHRS and CDR2 YFSETQ come from the germline V gene. Trimming left V 0 bases short and J 8 bases short, with 11 bases between. The CDR3 runs 14 residues. The DNA for the CDR3 is TGCGCCAGCAGCTTGGAACAGGGAAGGGAAAAACTGTTTTTT. It is translated as CASSLEQGREKLFF. Full variable domain (outside the CDR3, taken from reference TRBV5-1 and TRBJ1-4): KAGVTQTPRYLIKTRGQQVTLSCSPISGHRSVSWYQQTPGQGLQFLFEYFSETQRNKGNFPGRFSGRQFSNSRSEMNVSTLELGDSALYLCASSLEQGREKLFFGSGTQLSVL.

This clone came up once. V is TRBV15 and J is TRBJ1-5, with D possibly TRBD1 on 6 matching bases. CDR3 length: 19 residues. Germline values: CDR1 LNHNV, CDR2 YYDKDF (reference sequence). V lost 1 base, J lost 0 bases, and 19 bases lay in between. The CDR3 DNA reads TGTGCCACCAGCAGAGGAACAGTCAGCAGGGGTTATAGCAATCAGCCCCAGCATTTT. It translates to CATSRGTVSRGYSNQPQHF. The full variable domain, completed using reference TRBV15 and TRBJ1-5, is DAMVIQNPRYQVTQFGKPVTLSCSQTLNHNVMYWYQQKSSQAPKLLFHYYDKDFNNEADTPDNFQSRRPNTSFCFLDIRSPGLGDTAMYLCATSRGTVSRGYSNQPQHFGDGTRLSIL.

This chain joins TRBV19 and TRBJ2-7; tentative D call: TRBD1 (5 bases). The CDR3 runs 14 residues. V dropped 4 bases and J dropped 1 base, with 11 bases sitting between them. Germline V gene sequence: CDR1 LNHDA, CDR2 SQIVND (reference sequence). CDR3 DNA: TGTGCCAGTAGTAGGGCGACAGTTTCCTACGAGCAGTACTTC. Encoded protein: CASSRATVSYEQYF.

The chain uses TRBV30 and TRBJ1-4; no clear D. The CDR3 spans 14 residues. V lost 0 bases and J lost 7, with 12 bases in between. In germline, CDR1 is GTSNPN, CDR2 SVGIG (reference sequence). The CDR3: CAWSVLSRGEKLFF. DNA for the CDR3: TGTGCCTGGAGTGTACTAAGCCGGGGTGAAAAACTGTTTTTT.

This clone was seen a single time. The chain links TRBV5-6 to TRBJ2-5, with 7 bases fitting TRBD1. Germline V gives CDR1 SGHDT, CDR2 YYEEEE. V lost 0 bases, J lost 4 bases, and 12 bases stayed unmatched. CDR3 length: 17 amino acids. The CDR3 loop reads CASSLALGAGGVETQYF. For the CDR3, the DNA is TGTGCCAGCAGCTTGGCCCTGGGCGCAGGGGGAGTAGAGACCCAGTACTTC.

The chain has TRBV2 and TRBJ1-3; D is undetermined. CDR1 SNHLY and CDR2 FYNNEI come from the germline V gene. The CDR3 has 15 residues. V lost 4 bases, J lost 0 bases, and 10 bases lay in between. CDR3 coding DNA: TGTGCCAGCAGTGGGGCGGGGTTCTCTGGAAACACCATATATTTT. Translating gives CASSGAGFSGNTIYF. Together with reference TRBV2 and TRBJ1-3, the CDR3 gives the full variable domain: EPEVTQTPSHQVTQMGQEVILRCVPISNHLYFYWYRQILGQKVEFLVSFYNNEISEKSEIFDDQFSVERPDGSNFTLKIRSTKLEDSAMYFCASSGAGFSGNTIYFGEGSWLTVV.

This chain links TRBV3-1 (or the pseudogene TRBV3-2) with TRBJ1-6; no firm D call. Germline CDR1 and CDR2: LGHDT and YNNKEL (reference sequence). Between the trimmed V and J ends, which lost 2 bases and 4 bases, there was a span of 6 bases. CDR3 size: 14 residues. Here the CDR3 reads CASSQFGYNSPLHF. The CDR3 DNA is TGTGCCAGCAGCCAATTCGGGTATAATTCACCCCTCCACTTT.

The genes are TRBV21-1 and TRBJ1-4; TRBD1 reflects the table's D call only, with no check against the DNA. TRBV21-1 is a listed pseudogene. The CDR3 totals 15 residues. This chain's CDR3 is CASSPTRDRDEKLFF. The CDR3 nucleotides are TGTGCCAGCAGTCCGACCCGGGACAGGGATGAAAAACTGTTTTTT.

Only a few counts were recorded for this clone. The rearrangement joins TRBV19 to TRBJ1-3; the D gene is possibly TRBD1 (6 bases). V was trimmed by 7 bases and J by 2 bases, leaving 18 bases between them. This CDR3 region has 16 residues. Germline V lookup: CDR1 LNHDA, CDR2 SQIVND (reference sequence). CDR3 in amino acids: CASKPRDKIPGNTIYF. In DNA form, the CDR3 reads TGTGCCAGTAAACCCCGGGACAAAATCCCTGGAAACACCATATATTTT.

This chain links TRBV19 with TRBJ1-5; 7 nucleotides match TRBD1. The CDR3 is made up of 16 amino acids. The trim removed 7 bases at V and 4 bases at J, leaving 13 bases unmatched. The germline gives CDR1 LNHDA, CDR2 SQIVND (reference sequence). The CDR3 sequence is CASKYRGVGKNQPQHF. CDR3 DNA: TGTGCCAGTAAGTACAGGGGAGTAGGGAAAAATCAGCCCCAGCATTTT. The whole variable domain, remainder taken from reference TRBV19 and TRBJ1-5, is DGGITQSPKYLFRKEGQNVTLSCEQNLNHDAMYWYRQDPGQGLRLIYYSQIVNDFQKGDIAEGYSVSREKKESFPLTVTSAQKNPTAFYLCASKYRGVGKNQPQHFGDGTRLSIL.

This clone is a singleton in its sample. The CDR3 nucleotides read TGTGCCAGCAGTGAAGAGCGGGGAACACAGCCCCAGCATTTT. Translating it yields CASSEERGTQPQHF. The chain links TRBV6-1 to TRBJ1-5; no clear D. There are 14 residues in the CDR3. Per germline, CDR1 MNHNS and CDR2 SASEGT. Trimming removed 1 base from V and 7 bases from J, with 11 bases in between.

The gene calls are TRBV21-1 and TRBJ1-5; the table's D call TRBD1 went unverified against the DNA. TRBV21-1 is deemed a pseudogene. CDR3 length: 18 residues. CDR3 amino acids: CASIQETKTGSRNQPQHF. The DNA for the CDR3 is TGTGCCAGCATCCAAGAAACTAAGACAGGTTCGCGCAATCAGCCCCAGCATTTT.

The chain links TRBV4-1 to TRBJ2-1; TRBD2 matches at 7 bases. V lost 0 bases, J lost 5 bases, and 7 bases stayed unmatched. CDR1 is MGHRA and CDR2 is YSYEKL in the germline V gene. This CDR3 spans 16 amino acids. CDR3 residues: CASSQDLRGYHNEQFF. CDR3 DNA sequence: TGCGCCAGCAGCCAAGATCTGCGGGGGTACCACAATGAGCAGTTCTTC.

The chain couples TRBV20-1 to TRBJ2-7, with TRBD2 matching over 10 bases. Germline V CDR1 and CDR2: DFQATT, SNEGSKA (reference sequence). Trimming removed 3 bases from V and 1 base from J; junction bases left unmatched: 6. The CDR3 consists of 15 residues. CDR3 coding DNA: TGCAGTGCTAGTAGCGGGACTAGCGTTTCCTACGAGCAGTACTTC. Its translation is CSASSGTSVSYEQYF.